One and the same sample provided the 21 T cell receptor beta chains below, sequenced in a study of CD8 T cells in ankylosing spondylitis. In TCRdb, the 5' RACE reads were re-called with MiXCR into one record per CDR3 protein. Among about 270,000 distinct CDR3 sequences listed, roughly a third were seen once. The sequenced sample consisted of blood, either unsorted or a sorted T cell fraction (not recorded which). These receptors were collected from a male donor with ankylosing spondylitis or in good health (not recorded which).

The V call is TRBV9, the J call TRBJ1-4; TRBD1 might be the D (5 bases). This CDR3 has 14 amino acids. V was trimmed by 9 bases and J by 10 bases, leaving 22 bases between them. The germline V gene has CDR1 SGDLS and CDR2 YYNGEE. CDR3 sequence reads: CATSTGDLGPKLFF. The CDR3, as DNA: TGTGCCACTTCCACCGGGGACCTGGGGCCAAAACTGTTTTTT.

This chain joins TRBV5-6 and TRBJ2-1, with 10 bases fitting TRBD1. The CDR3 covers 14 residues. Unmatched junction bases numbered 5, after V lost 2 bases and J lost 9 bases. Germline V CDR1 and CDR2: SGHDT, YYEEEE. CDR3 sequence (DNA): TGTGCCAGCAGCTTTAGGACAGGGGGTAGTGAGCAGTTCTTC. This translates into CASSFRTGGSEQFF.

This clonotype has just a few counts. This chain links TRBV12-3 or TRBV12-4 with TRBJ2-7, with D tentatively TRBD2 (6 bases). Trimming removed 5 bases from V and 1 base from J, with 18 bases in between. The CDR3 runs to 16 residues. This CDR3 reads CASSQPGTHSSYEQYF. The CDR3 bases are TGTGCCAGCAGTCAGCCCGGGACTCACAGTTCCTACGAGCAGTACTTC.

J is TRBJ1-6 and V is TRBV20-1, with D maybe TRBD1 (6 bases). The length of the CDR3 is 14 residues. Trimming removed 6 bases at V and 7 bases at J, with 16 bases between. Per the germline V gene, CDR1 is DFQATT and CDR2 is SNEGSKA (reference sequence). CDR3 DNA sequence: TGCAGTGCCCCGAGACAGGTTGGGAATTCACCCCTCCACTTT. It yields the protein CSAPRQVGNSPLHF.

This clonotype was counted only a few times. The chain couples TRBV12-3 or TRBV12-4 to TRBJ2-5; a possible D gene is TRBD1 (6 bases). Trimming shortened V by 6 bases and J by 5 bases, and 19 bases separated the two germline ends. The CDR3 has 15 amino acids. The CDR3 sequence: CASSQQRGSAETQYF. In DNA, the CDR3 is TGTGCCAGCAGCCAACAGAGGGGGTCAGCCGAGACCCAGTACTTC.

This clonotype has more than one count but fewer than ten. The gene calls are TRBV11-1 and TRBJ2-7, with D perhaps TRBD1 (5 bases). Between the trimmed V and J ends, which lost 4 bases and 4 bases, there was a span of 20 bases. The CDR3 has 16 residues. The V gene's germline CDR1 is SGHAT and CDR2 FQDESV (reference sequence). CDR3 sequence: CASSSIPVRTPYEQYF. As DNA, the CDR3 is TGTGCCAGCAGCTCCATCCCCGTGCGGACACCTTACGAGCAGTACTTC.

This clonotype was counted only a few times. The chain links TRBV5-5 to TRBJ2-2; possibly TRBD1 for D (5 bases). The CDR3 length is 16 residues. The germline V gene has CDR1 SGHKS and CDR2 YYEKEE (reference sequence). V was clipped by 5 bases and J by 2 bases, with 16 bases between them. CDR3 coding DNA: TGTGCCAGCAGGCCAACCCAGGGATTTAACACCGGGGAGCTGTTTTTT. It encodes CASRPTQGFNTGELFF.

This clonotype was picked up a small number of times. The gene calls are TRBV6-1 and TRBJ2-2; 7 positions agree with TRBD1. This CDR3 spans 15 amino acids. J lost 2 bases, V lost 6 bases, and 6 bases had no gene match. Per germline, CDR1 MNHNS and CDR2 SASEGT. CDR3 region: CASSSQGRNTGELFF. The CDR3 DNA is TGTGCCAGCAGCTCACAGGGGCGCAACACCGGGGAGCTGTTTTTT.

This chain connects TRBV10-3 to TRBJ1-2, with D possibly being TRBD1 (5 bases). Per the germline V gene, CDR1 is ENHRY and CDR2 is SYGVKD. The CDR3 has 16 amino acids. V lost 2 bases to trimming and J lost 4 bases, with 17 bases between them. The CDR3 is CAISEQGGGKGYGYTF. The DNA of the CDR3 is TGTGCCATCAGTGAGCAGGGCGGAGGAAAAGGCTATGGCTACACCTTC.

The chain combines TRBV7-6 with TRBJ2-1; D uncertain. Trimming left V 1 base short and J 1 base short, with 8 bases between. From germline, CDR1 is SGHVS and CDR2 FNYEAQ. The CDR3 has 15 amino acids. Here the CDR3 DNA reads TGTGCCAGCAGCTTAGAAGCCAGGTCCTACAATGAGCAGTTCTTC. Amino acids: CASSLEARSYNEQFF.

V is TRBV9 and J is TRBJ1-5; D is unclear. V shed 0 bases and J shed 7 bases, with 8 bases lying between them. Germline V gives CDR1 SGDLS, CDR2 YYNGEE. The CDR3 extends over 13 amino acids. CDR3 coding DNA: TGTGCCAGCAGCGTAGACCCGGAACAGCCCCAGCATTTT. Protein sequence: CASSVDPEQPQHF.

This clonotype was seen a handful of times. CDR3 sequence reads: CAISDVYQETQYF. The CDR3 DNA is TGTGCCATCAGTGACGTGTACCAAGAGACCCAGTACTTC. V gene TRBV10-3 combines with J gene TRBJ2-5; D unclear. CDR3 length: 13 amino acids. Trimming took 3 bases from V and 0 from J, leaving 5 bases between them. Germline CDR1 and CDR2: ENHRY and SYGVKD.

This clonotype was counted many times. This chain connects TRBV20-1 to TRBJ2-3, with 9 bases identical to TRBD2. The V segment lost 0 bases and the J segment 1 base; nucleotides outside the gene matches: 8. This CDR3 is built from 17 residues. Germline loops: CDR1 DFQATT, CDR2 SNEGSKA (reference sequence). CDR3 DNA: TGCAGTGCTAGAGACCCGACTAGCGGTAAAGGCACAGATACGCAGTATTTT. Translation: CSARDPTSGKGTDTQYF.

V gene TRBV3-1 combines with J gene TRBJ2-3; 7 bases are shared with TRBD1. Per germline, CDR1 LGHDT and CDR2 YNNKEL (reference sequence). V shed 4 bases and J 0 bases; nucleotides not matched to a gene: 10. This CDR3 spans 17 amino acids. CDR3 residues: CASSPRLGTDSTDTQYF. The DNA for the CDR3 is TGTGCCAGCAGCCCCCGGCTTGGGACAGACAGCACAGATACGCAGTATTTT.

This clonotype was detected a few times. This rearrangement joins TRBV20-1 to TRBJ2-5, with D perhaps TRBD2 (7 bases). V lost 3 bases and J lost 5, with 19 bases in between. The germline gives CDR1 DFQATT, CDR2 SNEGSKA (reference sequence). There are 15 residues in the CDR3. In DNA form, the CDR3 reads TGCAGTGCTAGCAGTGGACAGTCCGGGGGGGAGACCCAGTACTTC. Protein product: CSASSGQSGGETQYF.

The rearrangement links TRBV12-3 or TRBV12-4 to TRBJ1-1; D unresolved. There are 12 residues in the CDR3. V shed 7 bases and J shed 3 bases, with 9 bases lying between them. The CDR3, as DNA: TGTGCCAGCAAGGACCCCTACACTGAAGCTTTCTTT. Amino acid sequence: CASKDPYTEAFF.

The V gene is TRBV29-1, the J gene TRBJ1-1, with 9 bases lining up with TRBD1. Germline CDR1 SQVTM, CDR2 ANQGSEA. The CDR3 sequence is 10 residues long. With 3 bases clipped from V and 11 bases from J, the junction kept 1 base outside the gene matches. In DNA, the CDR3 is TGCAGCGTTGAGGGGACAGGGGCTTTCTTT. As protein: CSVEGTGAFF.

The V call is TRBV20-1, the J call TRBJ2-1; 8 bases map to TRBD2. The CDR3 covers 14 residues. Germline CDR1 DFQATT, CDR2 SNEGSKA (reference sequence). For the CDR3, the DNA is TGCAGCGCCCGCCGGGGCGGGGGGTTGAGTGAGCAGTTCTTC. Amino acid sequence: CSARRGGGLSEQFF.

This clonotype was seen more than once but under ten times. CDR3 protein: CAISDGGQETQYF. CDR3 DNA sequence: TGTGCCATCAGTGATGGGGGGCAGGAGACCCAGTACTTC. This chain links TRBV10-3 with TRBJ2-5; perhaps D is TRBD1 or TRBD2 (6 bases each). The CDR3 spans 13 residues. Germline CDR1 is ENHRY and CDR2 is SYGVKD. V was trimmed by 3 bases and J by 5 bases, leaving 10 bases between them.

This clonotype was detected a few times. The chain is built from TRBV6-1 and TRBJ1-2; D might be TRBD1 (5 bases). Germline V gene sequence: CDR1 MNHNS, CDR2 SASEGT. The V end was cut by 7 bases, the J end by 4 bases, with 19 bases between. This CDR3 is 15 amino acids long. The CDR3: CASTTGTPAAYGYTF. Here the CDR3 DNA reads TGTGCCAGCACCACCGGGACCCCGGCTGCCTATGGCTACACCTTC.

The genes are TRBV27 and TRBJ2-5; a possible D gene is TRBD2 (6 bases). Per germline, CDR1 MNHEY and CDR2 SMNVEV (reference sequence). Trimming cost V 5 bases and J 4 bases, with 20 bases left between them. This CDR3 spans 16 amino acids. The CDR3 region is CASSPQGRGRRETQYF. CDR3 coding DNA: TGTGCCAGCAGTCCCCAAGGGCGGGGAAGGCGAGAGACCCAGTACTTC.